This T cell receptor beta chain originates from a study of T cells expressing NK-cell markers (dated by TCRdb to the early 2020s). Looking at the study overall: TCR beta-chain repertoires were profiled in sorted CD3+CD56+NKG2C+, CD3+CD56+NKG2C- and CD3+CD56-NKG2C+ T-cell subsets from about 8 donors. The study sequenced eight donors, all healthy volunteers chosen at random: three men and five women. Seven of the eight sequenced donors were HCMV-seropositive and one was HCMV-seronegative. The libraries were sequenced on Illumina HiSeq 2000/2500, MiSeq or NextSeq, producing 2 x 150 bp reads. Broad study findings and their caveats: Whether the expanded NKG2C-expressing T cell clones were specific for HCMV antigens was left unclear. For more than 5 donors, the dominant CD3+CD56+NKG2C+ clonotypes were among the top 10 CD8+ clonotypes and accounted for 1.0-7.0% of CD8+ T cells. Those dominant clonotypes were again the most abundant among CD3+CD56-NKG2C+ cells in four donors, at about 25-65%.

Instrument used: Illumina HiSeq 2000. TCR beta cDNA libraries were prepared using 5'RACE template switching, which introduced a universal primer site and unique molecular identifiers. Synthesis of cDNA was primed from the TCR beta constant segment and was followed by two consecutive PCR amplification steps. The authors processed their data as follows. MIGEC handled demultiplexing of the reads and grouping by UMI, while MiTCR was used to assemble and quantify clonotypes. To remove erroneous sequences, TCR cDNA sequences were retained only when supported by two or more reads. The tcR package was used for downstream repertoire analysis, and clonotypes were matched across fractions by CDR3 nucleotide sequence plus V segment. Antigen specificity was annotated against VDJdb with VDJmatch, allowing one amino acid substitution in CDR3. TCRdb reprocessed the reads and provides one entry for every CDR3 protein sequence; no DNA is given. TCRdb assigned the V and J calls; the authors' analysis was not used. In this sample's table one finds roughly 170,000 distinct CDR3 sequences. The ten largest clonotypes hold approximately 17% of the sample.

Taken from the germline V gene, the CDR1 and CDR2 loops are SGHRS and YFSETQ. Including the terminal cysteine and phenylalanine, the CDR3 comprises 16 residues. No DNA was logged. HCMV-specific IgG was detected in serum with a commercial ELISA kit to determine HCMV serostatus. Peripheral blood mononuclear cells were isolated from blood by Ficoll density gradient centrifugation. Worth noting for this clonotype: There is no known antigen for this receptor.

The sequenced sample consisted of blood T cells: a sorted CD56 or NKG2C T cell subset, CD4+ or CD8+ T cells, or bulk PBMC T cells (not recorded which). The origin of this receptor is a woman aged 18 to 75 in good health. The chain joins TRBV5-1 to TRBJ2-5; checking the TCRdb D call of TRBD2 is not possible without DNA. The CDR3 loop reads CASSLGLAGDEKTQYF.